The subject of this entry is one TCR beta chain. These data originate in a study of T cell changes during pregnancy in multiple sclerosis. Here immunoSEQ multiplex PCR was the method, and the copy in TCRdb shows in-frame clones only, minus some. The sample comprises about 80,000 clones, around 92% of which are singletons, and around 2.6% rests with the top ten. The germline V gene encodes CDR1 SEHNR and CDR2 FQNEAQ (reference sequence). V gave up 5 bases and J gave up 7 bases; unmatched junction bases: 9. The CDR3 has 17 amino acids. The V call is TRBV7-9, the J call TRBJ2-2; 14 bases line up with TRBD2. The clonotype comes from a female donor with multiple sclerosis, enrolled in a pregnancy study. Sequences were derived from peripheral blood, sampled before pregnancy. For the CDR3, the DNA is TGTGCCAGCAGCCCCGGGGGACTAGCGGGAGTCGGCGGGGAGCTGTTTTTT. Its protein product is CASSPGGLAGVGGELFF.